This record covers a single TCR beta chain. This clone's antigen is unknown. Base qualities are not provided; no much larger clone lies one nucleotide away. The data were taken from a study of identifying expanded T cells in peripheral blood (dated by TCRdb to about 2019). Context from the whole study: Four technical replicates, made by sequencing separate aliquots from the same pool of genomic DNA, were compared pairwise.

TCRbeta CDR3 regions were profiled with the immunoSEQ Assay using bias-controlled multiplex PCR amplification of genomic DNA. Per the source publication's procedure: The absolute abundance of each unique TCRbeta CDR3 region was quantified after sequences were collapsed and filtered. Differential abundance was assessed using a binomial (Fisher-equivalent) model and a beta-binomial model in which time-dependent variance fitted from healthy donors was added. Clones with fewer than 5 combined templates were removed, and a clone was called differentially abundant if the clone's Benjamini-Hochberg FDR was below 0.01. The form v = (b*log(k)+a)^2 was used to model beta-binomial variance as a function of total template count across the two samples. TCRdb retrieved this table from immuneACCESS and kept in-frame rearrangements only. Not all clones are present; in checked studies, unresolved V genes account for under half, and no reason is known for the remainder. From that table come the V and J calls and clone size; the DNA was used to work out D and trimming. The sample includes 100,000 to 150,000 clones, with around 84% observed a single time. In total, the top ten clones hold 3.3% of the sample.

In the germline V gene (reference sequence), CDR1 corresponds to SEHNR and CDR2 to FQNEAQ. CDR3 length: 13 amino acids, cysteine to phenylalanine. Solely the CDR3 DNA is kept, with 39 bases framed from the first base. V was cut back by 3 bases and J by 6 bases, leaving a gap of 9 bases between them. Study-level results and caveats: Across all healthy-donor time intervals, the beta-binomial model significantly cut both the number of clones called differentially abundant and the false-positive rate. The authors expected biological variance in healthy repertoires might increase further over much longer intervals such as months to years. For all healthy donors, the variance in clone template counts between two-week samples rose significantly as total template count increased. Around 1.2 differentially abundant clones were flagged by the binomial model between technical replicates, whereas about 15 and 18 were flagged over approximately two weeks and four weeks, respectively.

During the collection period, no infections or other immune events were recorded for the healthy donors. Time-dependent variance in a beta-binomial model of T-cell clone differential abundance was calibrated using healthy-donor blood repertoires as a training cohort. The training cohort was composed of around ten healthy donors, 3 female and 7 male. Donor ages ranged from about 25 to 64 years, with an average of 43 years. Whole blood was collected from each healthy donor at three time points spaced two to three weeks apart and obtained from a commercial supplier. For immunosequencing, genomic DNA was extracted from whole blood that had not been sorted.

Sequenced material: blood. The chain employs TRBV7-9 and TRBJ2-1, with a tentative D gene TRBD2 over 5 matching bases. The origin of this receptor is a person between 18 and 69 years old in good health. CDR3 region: CASSFPRGNEQFF. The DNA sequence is TGTGCCAGCAGCTTCCCCCGGGGCAATGAGCAGTTCTTC.